These T cell receptor beta chains were read from a single sample in a study of shared clonotypes between healthy human individuals. Clones were read by immunoSEQ multiplex PCR, and TCRdb kept only the in-frame ones, dropping some. The data hold a few million clones, with approximately 90% observed a single time. The sequencing sample was made of naive CD4+ T cells sorted from blood. These receptors were collected from a young man in good health. Each CDR3 is given with its conserved first and last residue. D genes are given only for firm matches. Only part of the rows carry a size: once, few, many, or a class if the clone is expanded.

size,V,D,J,DNA,CDR3
NA,TRBV4-2,TRBD2,TRBJ2-3,TGTGCCAGCAGCCAAGAACGTCTAGCGGCAGGAACAGATACGCAGTATTTT,CASSQERLAAGTDTQYF
few,TRBV5-1,NA,TRBJ1-1,TGCGCCAGCAGCTGGAGGCAGGGTAACACTGAAGCTTTCTTT,CASSWRQGNTEAFF
NA,TRBV30,NA,TRBJ2-2,TGTGCCTGGAGTGGATCGAGCACCGGGGAGCTGTTTTTT,CAWSGSSTGELFF
few,TRBV10-2,NA,TRBJ1-1,TGCGCCAGCAGACGCCAGGAGAACACTGAAGCTTTCTTT,CASRRQENTEAFF
NA,TRBV4-3,NA,TRBJ2-2,TGCGCCAGCAGCCAAGTAGGGCTCGCGAACACCGGGGAGCTGTTTTTT,CASSQVGLANTGELFF
NA,TRBV18,NA,TRBJ2-1,TGTGCCAGCTCAACCTACATAGCTGGGACAAGGTATCATGAGCAGTTCTTC,CASSTYIAGTRYHEQFF
NA,TRBV29-1,NA,TRBJ1-1,TGCAGCGTTGAGGGTAGGATGAACACTGAAGCTTTCTTT,CSVEGRMNTEAFF
NA,TRBV7-9,NA,TRBJ2-1,TGTGCCAGCAGCTTAGCCAGGAACTCCTACAATGAGCAGTTCTTC,CASSLARNSYNEQFF
NA,TRBV5-1,TRBD2,TRBJ2-7,TGCGCCAGCAGCTTGGTAACTAGCGGGGCATACGAGCAGTACTTC,CASSLVTSGAYEQYF
NA,TRBV5-1,NA,TRBJ2-3,TGCGCCAGCAGCTTGGACAGGAACACAGATACGCAGTATTTT,CASSLDRNTDTQYF
NA,TRBV21-1,NA,TRBJ1-1,TGTGCCAGCAGCTCTGAGCGCACTGAAGCTTTCTTT,CASSSERTEAFF
once,TRBV7-9,NA,TRBJ2-3,TGTGCCAGCAGCCATCCCGGGAGTAGCACAGATACGCAGTATTTT,CASSHPGSSTDTQYF
NA,TRBV5-8,TRBD1,TRBJ1-5,TGTGCCAGCAGCTCAGACAGGGGAAGTGCTGGGTTTAATCAGCCCCAGCATTTT,CASSSDRGSAGFNQPQHF
once,TRBV7-2,NA,TRBJ1-3,TGTGCCAGCAGCTTAGTCGATACAGACTCTGGAAACACCATATATTTT,CASSLVDTDSGNTIYF
NA,TRBV2,NA,TRBJ1-1,TGTGCCAGCAGAAGACTACTTGCCGCTGAAGCTTTCTTT,CASRRLLAAEAFF
once,TRBV9,NA,TRBJ1-3,TGTGCCAGCAGCGACGGTGGGCCGATGCAGGGTAGAAACACCATATATTTT,CASSDGGPMQGRNTIYF
NA,TRBV29-1,NA,TRBJ2-5,TGCAGCGTTATTCGTGGAGGGGAGACCCAGTACTTC,CSVIRGGETQYF
NA,TRBV9,NA,TRBJ2-5,TGTGCCAGCAGCCAGCCTGGGTGGATGCATCAAGAGACCCAGTACTTC,CASSQPGWMHQETQYF
NA,TRBV6-6,NA,TRBJ2-2,TGTGCCAGCAGTTCCAGGGTCAACACCGGGGAGCTGTTTTTT,CASSSRVNTGELFF
NA,TRBV4-1,NA,TRBJ1-3,TGCGCCAGCAGCCAAGAAGTAAACACCATATATTTT,CASSQEVNTIYF
once,TRBV6-5,TRBD1,TRBJ2-2,TGTGCCAGCAGTTCCACAGGGGGACTCGCCGGGGAGCTGTTTTTT,CASSSTGGLAGELFF
NA,TRBV5-1,TRBD1,TRBJ1-6,TGCGCCAGCAGGGGAACCAGGGGGTCCCCCGATTCACCCCTCCACTTT,CASRGTRGSPDSPLHF
NA,TRBV19,NA,TRBJ1-4,TGTGCCAGTACAGACAGGTGGCCTGAAAAACTGTTTTTT,CASTDRWPEKLFF
NA,TRBV5-6,TRBD1,TRBJ2-5,TGTGCCAGCAGCAGCAGGGGGCTGTATGGCGAGACCCAGTACTTC,CASSSRGLYGETQYF
NA,TRBV5-1,TRBD2,TRBJ2-2,TGCGCCAGCAGCCCGGACTGGCGGGGGGGCGCCACCGGGGAGCTGTTTTTT,CASSPDWRGGATGELFF
NA,TRBV19,NA,TRBJ2-1,TGTGCCAGTAGGTTAGAGACAAATTACAATGAGCAGTTCTTC,CASRLETNYNEQFF
NA,TRBV5-1,TRBD1,TRBJ2-1,TGCGCCAGCAGCTTCGACAGGGGGGGATACAATGAGCAGTTCTTC,CASSFDRGGYNEQFF
NA,TRBV2,NA,TRBJ1-5,TGTGCCAGCTCCGCAGGGGCAGGCAATCAGCCCCAGCATTTT,CASSAGAGNQPQHF
NA,TRBV5-4,NA,TRBJ2-1,TGTGCCAGCAGCCTTGCCGTCCGAGCGGTGGGGACCTACAATGAGCAGTTCTTC,CASSLAVRAVGTYNEQFF